This T cell receptor beta chain was profiled in a study of CD8+ T cells in alopecia areata. Looking at the study overall: A regimen of oral tofacitinib, 5 to 10 mg twice daily, was given to treated patients.

This sample's treatment: oral pan-JAK inhibitor, 5-10 mg twice daily. Sorting from PBMCs produced CD4+ and CD8+ T cells. cDNA reverse transcribed from extracted RNA served as the sequencing template. The table came from immunoSEQ multiplex PCR; TCRdb's copy has only in-frame clones and leaves some out. This sample yields 110,000 to 150,000 clones, of which approximately 90% are seen a single time; roughly 13% belongs to the top ten. There are 13 residues in the CDR3. Germline CDR1 and CDR2: SGHRS and YFSETQ. The ends were cut back, 4 bases at V and 8 bases at J, with 13 bases in the middle. About this clone itself: The antigen is not known.

Study findings and constraints: Sequences from scalp samples also cover resident alphabeta T cells of normal skin.

The chain combines TRBV5-1 with TRBJ2-1; maybe TRBD2 (5 bases). The source material was CD8+ T cells sorted from blood, sampled at week 4, from a patient treated with tofacitinib. This clonotype was sampled from a human donor with alopecia areata. In DNA, the CDR3 is TGCGCCAGCAGCGGCACTAGGTGGGATGAGCAGTTCTTC. This encodes CASSGTRWDEQFF. Together with reference TRBV5-1 and TRBJ2-1, the CDR3 gives the full variable domain: KAGVTQTPRYLIKTRGQQVTLSCSPISGHRSVSWYQQTPGQGLQFLFEYFSETQRNKGNFPGRFSGRQFSNSRSEMNVSTLELGDSALYLCASSGTRWDEQFFGPGTRLTVL.